This T cell receptor (beta chain) was profiled in a study of blood T cell repertoires in COVID-19 (dated by TCRdb to the early 2020s). Study-wide context: Samples from collaborators originated in the United States, Italy and Spain and spanned both the acute and convalescent phases of COVID-19. A de-identified subject ID, COVID-19 status, age in years and sex were almost always included in the sample metadata. The samples were drawn from the first 160 participants of the ongoing ImmuneRACE study and from 950 to 1,500 subjects provided by 6 global collaborators. The repertoires were made available in a free public database intended to serve as a resource for research on the immune response to SARS-CoV-2. Where HLA class I and class II types were available, the types were taken from metadata supplied by the sample provider, not from assay-based typing. The prospective study material was composed of cDNA or gDNA derived from T cells, B-cell-depleted T cells, or PBMCs. Subjects who had been exposed to COVID-19, were actively infected with it, or had recovered from it provided the deeply sampled blood TCRbeta repertoires that made up the dataset.

With respect to this clone: This clone's antigen is unknown. Nothing much larger sits one base from this clone, and base qualities are not available.

TCRbeta CDR3 regions were amplified from genomic DNA by means of the immunoSEQ Assay, a bias-controlled multiplex PCR. The paper's processing steps were these. Nucleated cell counts per sample were estimated from amplification of reference gene primers within the assay. Sequence reads were collapsed and filtered to measure the absolute abundance of every unique TCRbeta CDR3 rearrangement. For each sample, productive Simpson clonality was calculated by taking the square root of Simpson's diversity index across productive rearrangements. The clones in this table, taken by TCRdb from immuneACCESS, are in-frame only. Not every clone is retained; where verified, under half of the shortfall comes from an unresolved V gene, and the cause of the rest is unknown. V, J and clone size derive from that table, while D and trimming were established from the DNA sequence. The sample yields 110,000 to 150,000 clones; 75% to 90% were counted once. Around 1.7% of the sample goes to the ten largest clones.

CDR1 and CDR2 (SGHRS, YFSETQ) derive from the germline V gene. The CDR3 covers 17 residues, taking in both the cysteine and the phenylalanine. Only the CDR3 DNA stays, 51 bases, in frame from base 1. Between the V and J ends, shortened by 4 bases and 0 bases respectively, the junction contains 18 bases. Each collaborating institution followed its own protocols to collect whole blood in K2EDTA tubes. For TCRbeta analysis, collaborators shipped samples as frozen whole blood, isolated PBMCs, or DNA extracted from either of those sample types. Broader findings and caveats from the paper: The quantity of clinical and demographic metadata differed by source and by participant and was supplied without curation.

The sequence was obtained from a woman aged 45 to 65 with acute or convalescent COVID-19. The V and J genes are TRBV5-1 and TRBJ2-3; the D gene is perhaps TRBD2, from 7 matching bases. Sequencing was performed on peripheral blood. The CDR3 region: CASSAPRGLPSTDTQYF. Here is the DNA: TGCGCCAGCAGCGCCCCCAGGGGACTACCTAGCACAGATACGCAGTATTTT.